This T cell receptor (beta chain) appears in the sequencing data of a study of cytomegalovirus exposure and HLA in healthy donors. Overall study findings and caveats: Sequence variants that were highly shared formed a cluster that was likely a sequencing artifact. Several top significant clusters appeared, in a later analysis, to be linked to common viral pathogens.

On this clone: What it binds is not known.

The CDR3 spans 18 residues. The ends lost 3 bases at V and 0 bases at J; junction bases unmatched: 5. The germline CDR1 and CDR2 sequences are SEHNR and FQNEAQ (reference sequence). The PCR had 60 Vbeta and 13 Jbeta primers. Data came from immunoSEQ multiplex PCR; TCRdb stores just in-frame clones and leaves some out. In the table there are around 150,000 clones, about 88% of which are singletons. The rearrangement uses TRBV7-9 and TRBJ2-1; the match to TRBD2 covers 13 bases. Specimen: PBMCs. The clonotype originates from a young man in good health and CMV-seropositive. CDR3 protein: CASSLELAGGPSYNEQFF. DNA of the CDR3: TGTGCCAGCAGCTTGGAACTAGCGGGGGGGCCCTCCTACAATGAGCAGTTCTTC.